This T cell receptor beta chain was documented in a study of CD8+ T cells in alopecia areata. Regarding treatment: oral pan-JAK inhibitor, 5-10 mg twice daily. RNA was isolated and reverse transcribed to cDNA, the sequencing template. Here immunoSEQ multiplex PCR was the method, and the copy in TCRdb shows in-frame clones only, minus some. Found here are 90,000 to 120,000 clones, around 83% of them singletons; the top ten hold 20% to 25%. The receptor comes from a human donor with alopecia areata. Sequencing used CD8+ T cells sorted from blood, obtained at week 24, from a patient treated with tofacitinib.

In DNA, the CDR3 is TGTGCCAGCAGCCCCTACAAGAATAACTATGGCTACACCTTC. This sequence encodes CASSPYKNNYGYTF. The rearrangement uses TRBV13 and TRBJ1-2; D call uncertain. Germline CDR1 and CDR2: PRHDT and FYEKMQ (reference sequence). The V end lost 5 bases, the J end lost 1 base, and 11 bases lay between the germline ends. This CDR3 spans 14 amino acids.